Shown below are 9 T cell receptor beta chains from a single sample sequenced in a study of technical replicates of blood from a handful of donors. The repertoire was sequenced with immunoSEQ multiplex PCR; TCRdb's copy has only in-frame clones and lacks some. The sample consists of more than 15,000 clones, more than 75% of them appearing once. Sequenced material: PBMCs. These receptors were collected from a human donor in good health.

The genes are TRBV9 and TRBJ2-3, with a weak D call TRBD2 (6 bases). This CDR3 spans 16 amino acids. Germline CDR1 and CDR2: SGDLS and YYNGEE. Between the trimmed V and J ends, which lost 0 bases and 0 bases, there was a span of 11 bases. CDR3 sequence (DNA): TGTGCCAGCAGCGTAGGGGCTAGCGTGAGCACAGATACGCAGTATTTT. Amino acid sequence: CASSVGASVSTDTQYF.

The chain joins TRBV7-9 to TRBJ2-1; 13 bases map to TRBD2. The CDR3 totals 16 residues. The ends lost 6 bases at V and 9 bases at J; junction bases unmatched: 11. Germline CDR1 reads SEHNR; CDR2 reads FQNEAQ (reference sequence). The CDR3 bases are TGTGCCAGCAGGGGGACTAGCGGGATTGGCCCGGGTGAGCAGTTCTTC. This translates into CASRGTSGIGPGEQFF.

This sequence joins TRBV7-3 and TRBJ2-1, with 7 nucleotides matching TRBD2. This CDR3 comprises 15 residues. V dropped 5 bases and J dropped 9; count of bases not matched to a gene: 13. Germline-derived CDR1 and CDR2 are SGHTA and FQGTGA. The CDR3 loop is CASSPSSGAGSEQFF. The CDR3 DNA is TGTGCCAGCAGCCCTTCTAGCGGAGCCGGTAGTGAGCAGTTCTTC.

V is TRBV18 and J is TRBJ2-1; 11 nucleotides agree with TRBD2. Germline trimming cut 5 bases from V and 2 bases from J; bases unmatched to any gene: 11. This CDR3 region has 18 residues. Germline values: CDR1 KGHSH, CDR2 LQKENI. The CDR3 bases are TGTGCCAGCTCAGCGGTGACTAGCGGGAACCATGCCTACAATGAGCAGTTCTTC. Its translation: CASSAVTSGNHAYNEQFF.

The J gene is TRBJ2-7, the V gene TRBV5-1; 11 bases align to TRBD2. Trimming removed 4 bases from V and 2 bases from J; junction bases left unmatched: 2. Germline-derived CDR1 and CDR2 are SGHRS and YFSETQ. CDR3 length: 14 amino acids. The CDR3: CASSLAGGPYEQYF. In DNA, the CDR3 is TGCGCCAGCAGCCTAGCGGGAGGCCCCTACGAGCAGTACTTC.

The CDR3 here is CASRSGQETQYF. The CDR3 DNA sequence: TGTGCCAGTAGAAGCGGTCAAGAGACCCAGTACTTC. The rearrangement links TRBV19 to TRBJ2-5; possibly TRBD2 for D (5 bases). The length of the CDR3 is 12 residues. The V and J ends lost 6 bases and 2 bases respectively, with 7 bases between them. CDR1 and CDR2 (germline): LNHDA, SQIVND (reference sequence).

V and J are TRBV10-2 and TRBJ2-3; 8 bases align to TRBD2. V lost 3 bases and J lost 6; bases outside the gene matches: 5. CDR3 length equals 14 residues. Germline V gene sequence: CDR1 WSHSY, CDR2 SAAADI. The CDR3 bases are TGCGCCAGCAGTGATGTCGGGAGGGCCGATACGCAGTATTTT. It codes for CASSDVGRADTQYF.

As to this clone: In the same sample, other DNA sequences code for this CDR3. This chain connects TRBV15 to TRBJ2-5, with D unresolved. V was clipped by 0 bases and J by 3 bases, with 5 bases between them. CDR1 and CDR2 (germline): LNHNV, YYDKDF (reference sequence). The CDR3 consists of 13 residues. The CDR3 region is CATSRDSKETQYF. CDR3 DNA sequence: TGTGCCACCAGCAGAGACAGTAAAGAGACCCAGTACTTC.

This clone was counted a single time. This chain uses TRBV2 with TRBJ2-1; D is possibly TRBD2 (6 bases). The CDR3 spans 15 residues. V was shortened by 3 bases and J by 5 bases, with 14 bases between the two germline ends. CDR1 is SNHLY, CDR2 FYNNEI, per germline. This chain's CDR3 is CASSDPSGLDNEQFF. The CDR3 DNA follows: TGTGCCAGCAGTGATCCCAGCGGGCTTGACAATGAGCAGTTCTTC. Full variable domain (outside the CDR3, taken from reference TRBV2 and TRBJ2-1): EPEVTQTPSHQVTQMGQEVILRCVPISNHLYFYWYRQILGQKVEFLVSFYNNEISEKSEIFDDQFSVERPDGSNFTLKIRSTKLEDSAMYFCASSDPSGLDNEQFFGPGTRLTVL.